Listed below are T cell receptor beta chains from one sample, sequenced in a study of shared clonotypes between healthy human individuals. Sequencing used immunoSEQ multiplex PCR; TCRdb keeps in-frame clones, though not all of them. The sample holds 2 million to 2.5 million clones, approximately 93% seen once. The sample was naive CD4+ T cells from PBMCs. These receptor sequences come from a man between 18 and 35 years old in good health. Some clones in this sample may be carry-over from other donors' samples. Each CDR3 is given with its conserved first and last residue. The D gene is left open where the match is weak.

>TRBJ2-3|TRBV7-3|TRBD2
CASSPGGRSTDTQYF
>TRBJ2-7|TRBV7-2|-
CASSPGRGRSSYEQYF
>TRBJ2-5|TRBV9|-
CASSVGGIQETQYF
>TRBJ2-3|TRBV7-3|-
CASSSTEVTDTQYF
>TRBJ1-3|TRBV7-9|-
CASSLALRSSGNTIYF
>TRBJ1-1|TRBV5-4|-
CASSLVARMNTEAFF
>TRBJ2-2|TRBV7-9|TRBD1
CASSSRGQGMGTGELFF
>TRBJ2-5|TRBV7-8|-
CASSKGIKETQYF
>TRBJ1-5|TRBV28|-
CASSSTTDSDISNQPQHF
>TRBJ1-1|TRBV7-9|-
CASSLGINTEAFF
>TRBJ2-7|TRBV7-2|TRBD2
CASSRGASGFSYEQYF
>TRBJ2-7|TRBV6-5|-
CASSYQGEQYF
>TRBJ1-3|TRBV7-2|-
CASSLMRGGGNTIYF
>TRBJ1-5|TRBV29-1|-
CSVQGNSNQPQHF
>TRBJ2-5|TRBV28|TRBD2
CASADGGKETQYF
>TRBJ1-2|TRBV28|TRBD1
CASTLTGRNGYTF
>TRBJ1-3|TRBV7-8|-
CASSPRTGNTIYF
>TRBJ1-1|TRBV20-1|-
CSARMNTEAFF
>TRBJ1-3|TRBV5-4|TRBD1
CASSLYRGSSGNTIYF
>TRBJ1-5|TRBV5-8|-
CASSWSGEEPQHF